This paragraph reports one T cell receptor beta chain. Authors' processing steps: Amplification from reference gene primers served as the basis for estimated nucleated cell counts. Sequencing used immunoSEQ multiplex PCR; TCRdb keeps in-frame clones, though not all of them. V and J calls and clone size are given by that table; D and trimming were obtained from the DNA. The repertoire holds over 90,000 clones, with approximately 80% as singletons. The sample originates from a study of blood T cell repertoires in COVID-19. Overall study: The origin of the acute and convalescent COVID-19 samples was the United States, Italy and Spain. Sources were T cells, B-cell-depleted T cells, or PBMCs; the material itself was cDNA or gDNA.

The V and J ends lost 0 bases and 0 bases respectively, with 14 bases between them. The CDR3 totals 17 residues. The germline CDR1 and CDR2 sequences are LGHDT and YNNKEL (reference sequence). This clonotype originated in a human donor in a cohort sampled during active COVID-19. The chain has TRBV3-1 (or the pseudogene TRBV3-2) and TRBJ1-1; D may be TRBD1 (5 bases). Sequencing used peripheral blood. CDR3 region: CASSQEGRGVMNTEAFF. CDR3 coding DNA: TGTGCCAGCAGCCAAGAAGGGAGGGGAGTCATGAACACTGAAGCTTTCTTT.